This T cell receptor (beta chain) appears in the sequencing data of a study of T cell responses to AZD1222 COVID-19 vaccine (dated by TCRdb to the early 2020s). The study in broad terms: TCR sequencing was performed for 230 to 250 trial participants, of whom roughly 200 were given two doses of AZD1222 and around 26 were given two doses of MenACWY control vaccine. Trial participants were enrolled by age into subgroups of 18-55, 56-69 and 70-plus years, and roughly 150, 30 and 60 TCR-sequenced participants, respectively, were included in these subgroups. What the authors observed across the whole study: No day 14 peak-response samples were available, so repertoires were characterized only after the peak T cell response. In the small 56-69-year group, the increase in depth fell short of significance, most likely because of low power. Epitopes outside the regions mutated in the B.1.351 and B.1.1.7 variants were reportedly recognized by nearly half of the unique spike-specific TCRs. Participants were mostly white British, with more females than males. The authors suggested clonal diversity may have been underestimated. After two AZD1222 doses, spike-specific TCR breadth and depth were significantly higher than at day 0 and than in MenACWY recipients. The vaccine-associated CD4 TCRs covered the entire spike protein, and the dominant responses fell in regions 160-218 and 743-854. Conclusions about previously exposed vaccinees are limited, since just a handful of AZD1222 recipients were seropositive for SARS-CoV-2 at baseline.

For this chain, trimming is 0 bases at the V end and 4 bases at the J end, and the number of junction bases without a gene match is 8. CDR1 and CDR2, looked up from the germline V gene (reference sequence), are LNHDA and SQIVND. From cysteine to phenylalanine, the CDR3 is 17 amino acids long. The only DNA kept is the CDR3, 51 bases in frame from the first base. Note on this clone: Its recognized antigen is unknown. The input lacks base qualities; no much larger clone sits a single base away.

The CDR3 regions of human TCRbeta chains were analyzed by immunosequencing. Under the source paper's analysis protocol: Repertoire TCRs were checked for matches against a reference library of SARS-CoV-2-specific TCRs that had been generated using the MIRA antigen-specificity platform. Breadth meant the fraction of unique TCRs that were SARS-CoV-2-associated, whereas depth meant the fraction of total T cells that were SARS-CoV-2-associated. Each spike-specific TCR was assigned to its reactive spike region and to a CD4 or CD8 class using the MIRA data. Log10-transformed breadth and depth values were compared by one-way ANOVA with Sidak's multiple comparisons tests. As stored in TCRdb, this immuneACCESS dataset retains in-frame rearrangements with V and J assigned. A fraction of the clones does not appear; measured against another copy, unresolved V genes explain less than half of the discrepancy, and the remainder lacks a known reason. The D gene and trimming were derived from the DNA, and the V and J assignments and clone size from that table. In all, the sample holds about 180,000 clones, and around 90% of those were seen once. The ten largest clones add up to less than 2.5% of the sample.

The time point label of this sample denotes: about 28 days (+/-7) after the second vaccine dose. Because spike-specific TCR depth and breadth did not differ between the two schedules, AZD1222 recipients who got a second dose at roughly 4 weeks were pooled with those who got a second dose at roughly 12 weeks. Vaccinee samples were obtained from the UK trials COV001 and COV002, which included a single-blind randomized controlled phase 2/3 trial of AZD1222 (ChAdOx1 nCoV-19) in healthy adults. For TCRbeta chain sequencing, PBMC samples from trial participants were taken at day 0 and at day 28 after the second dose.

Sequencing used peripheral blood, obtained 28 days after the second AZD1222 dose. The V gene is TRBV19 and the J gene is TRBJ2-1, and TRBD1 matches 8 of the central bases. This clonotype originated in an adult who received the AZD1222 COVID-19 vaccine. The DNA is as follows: TGTGCCAGTAGTATAGATTTGCAGGGGGCGCGATACAATGAGCAGTTCTTC. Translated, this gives CASSIDLQGARYNEQFF.